The present T cell receptor beta chain was sequenced within a study of blood T cells in healthy people across ages. Study-wide context: There was about one barcoded beta molecule captured by template switching per two T cells.

Primers used in a second PCR of roughly 6 to 11 cycles were a sample-barcoded 5' primer and a J-beta primer mix. TCRdb used MiXCR to reprocess the 5' RACE reads, holding one entry per CDR3 protein. The sample holds around 1,900,000 distinct CDR3 sequences, 35% to 50% seen once. This clonotype was seen a few times. What it recognizes is unknown. Study-wide points: Across samples, TCR beta diversity tracked strongly with naive T cell percentage.

There are 12 residues in the CDR3. Germline V gives CDR1 LGHNA, CDR2 YSLEER. The V and J ends lost 0 bases and 12 bases respectively, with 12 bases between them. The sequencing sample was made of blood. The origin of this receptor is a human donor in good health. This chain links TRBV4-3 with TRBJ2-7; tentatively, D is TRBD1 or TRBD2 (5 bases each). The CDR3 bases are TGCGCCAGCAGCCAAGACTGGGGACCCCGGTACTTC. Residues: CASSQDWGPRYF.